A selection of T cell receptor beta chains follows, all from one sample in a study of blood T cell repertoires in COVID-19. Sequencing used immunoSEQ multiplex PCR; TCRdb keeps in-frame clones, though not all of them. The data show 250,000 or so clones, around nine tenths seen once. Sequencing was done on a sample of peripheral blood. Receptors originate from a man aged 35-49 years with active or convalescent COVID-19. The CDR3 runs from the conserved cysteine through the conserved F or W. The D gene is left open where the match is weak. A clone size is listed for some rows: how often the clone was seen (once, few, many), or a class if it is expanded.

j_gene: TRBJ1-4
v_gene: TRBV11-2
d_gene: TRBD1
abundance: once
CDR3aa: CASSSTGVGEKLFF
CDR3nt: TGTGCCAGCAGCTCAACAGGGGTAGGGGAAAAACTGTTTTTT

j_gene: TRBJ2-2
v_gene: TRBV2
d_gene: TRBD1
abundance: NA
CDR3aa: CASGEDRVTGELFF
CDR3nt: TGTGCCAGCGGAGAAGACAGGGTCACCGGGGAGCTGTTTTTT

j_gene: TRBJ2-2
v_gene: TRBV1
d_gene: NA
abundance: NA
CDR3aa: CTSSQSIPYSNTGELFF
CDR3nt: TGCACCAGCAGCCAGTCCATCCCTTACTCGAACACCGGGGAGCTGTTTTTT

j_gene: TRBJ1-5
v_gene: TRBV19
d_gene: TRBD1
abundance: NA
CDR3aa: CASSMTGEVQPQHF
CDR3nt: TGTGCCAGTAGTATGACAGGGGAGGTTCAGCCCCAGCATTTT

j_gene: TRBJ2-7
v_gene: TRBV4-1
d_gene: NA
abundance: NA
CDR3aa: CASSRGVTASYEQYF
CDR3nt: TGCGCCAGCAGCCGCGGGGTGACAGCCTCCTACGAGCAGTACTTC

j_gene: TRBJ1-1
v_gene: TRBV5-1
d_gene: TRBD1
abundance: NA
CDR3aa: CASSLGDRVMNTEAFF
CDR3nt: TGCGCCAGCAGCTTGGGGGACAGGGTCATGAACACTGAAGCTTTCTTT

j_gene: TRBJ1-1
v_gene: TRBV7-9
d_gene: NA
abundance: NA
CDR3aa: CASSPLMGREAFF
CDR3nt: TGTGCCAGCAGCCCTTTAATGGGCAGGGAAGCTTTCTTT

j_gene: TRBJ2-1
v_gene: TRBV9
d_gene: TRBD2
abundance: NA
CDR3aa: CASSVVVAGRGNEQFF
CDR3nt: TGTGCCAGCAGCGTAGTAGTAGCGGGAAGGGGGAATGAGCAGTTCTTC

j_gene: TRBJ1-1
v_gene: TRBV6-5
d_gene: TRBD1
abundance: NA
CDR3aa: CASRMGQRNTEAFF
CDR3nt: TGTGCCAGCAGGATGGGACAGCGGAACACTGAAGCTTTCTTT

j_gene: TRBJ2-3
v_gene: TRBV2
d_gene: NA
abundance: NA
CDR3aa: CASSRQEDTQYF
CDR3nt: TGTGCCAGCAGTAGACAAGAAGATACGCAGTATTTT